The 27 T cell receptor beta chains below were found in one sample sequenced in a study of T cells in localized non-small cell lung cancer. Some clones are missing from TCRdb's copy, which holds only in-frame ones; the method was immunoSEQ multiplex PCR. The sample shows some 38,000 clones, 70% to 90% of them seen only once. Here the sequenced sample was peripheral blood mononuclear cells, taken before any cancer treatment. The receptors derive from a male donor older than 55 with stage II lung adenocarcinoma.

The chain carries TRBV5-1 and TRBJ2-5, with 7 bases identical to TRBD1. V gave up 0 bases and J gave up 1 base; unmatched junction bases: 3. The CDR3 has 15 residues. CDR1 SGHRS and CDR2 YFSETQ come from the germline V gene. CDR3 sequence (DNA): TGCGCCAGCAGCTTGGATACAGGGGCCCAAGAGACCCAGTACTTC. Encoded protein: CASSLDTGAQETQYF.

This chain connects TRBV29-1 to TRBJ2-7; TRBD1 matches 9 bases. V lost 4 bases, J lost 2 bases, and 12 bases stayed unmatched. The CDR3 extends over 16 amino acids. Germline loops: CDR1 SQVTM, CDR2 ANQGSEA. CDR3 nucleotide sequence: TGCAGCGTTGGGGGGACAGGGACCATCGGAACCTACGAGCAGTACTTC. Protein: CSVGGTGTIGTYEQYF.

The CDR3 region is CASSPRDTSGLSNTGELFF. DNA for the CDR3: TGTGCCAGCAGCCCTAGGGATACTAGCGGACTATCGAACACCGGGGAGCTGTTTTTT. This chain uses TRBV2 with TRBJ2-2, with 8 bases identical to TRBD2. The CDR3 is 19 amino acids. The trim removed 6 bases at V and 0 bases at J, leaving 15 bases unmatched. The germline V gene has CDR1 SNHLY and CDR2 FYNNEI. The whole variable domain, filled in from reference TRBV2 and TRBJ2-2, reads EPEVTQTPSHQVTQMGQEVILRCVPISNHLYFYWYRQILGQKVEFLVSFYNNEISEKSEIFDDQFSVERPDGSNFTLKIRSTKLEDSAMYFCASSPRDTSGLSNTGELFFGEGSRLTVL.

The J gene is TRBJ1-2, the V gene TRBV28, with a possible D match to TRBD1 (5 bases). The germline V and J ends were trimmed by 4 bases and 2 bases, with 8 bases remaining between them. CDR1 MDHEN and CDR2 SYDVKM come from the germline V gene. CDR3 length: 13 amino acids. The chain's CDR3 is CASSWGENYGYTF. Here the CDR3 DNA reads TGTGCCAGCAGTTGGGGGGAAAACTATGGCTACACCTTC.

The CDR3 region is CASRIARTTDTQYF. The CDR3 DNA follows: TGTGCCAGCAGAATTGCGAGAACCACAGATACGCAGTATTTT. The chain employs TRBV21-1 and TRBJ2-3; no DNA check was done on the table's D call, TRBD2. TRBV21-1 is a known pseudogene. The CDR3 is 14 residues long.

This clone turned up a few times. The chain links TRBV4-2 to TRBJ2-1; 11 bases fit TRBD2. Germline V gene data show CDR1 as LGHNA and CDR2 as YNFKEQ. V was pared by 3 bases and J by 9 bases, with 13 bases of the junction left unmatched. The CDR3 has 17 amino acids. The CDR3, as DNA: TGTGCCAGCAGCCAGTCGACTAGCGGGACGAGCCTTAGTGAGCAGTTCTTC. Translating gives CASSQSTSGTSLSEQFF.

V and J are TRBV18 and TRBJ1-1, with D unresolved. Germline CDR1 reads KGHSH; CDR2 reads LQKENI. CDR3 size: 14 residues. V was cut by 1 base and J by 0 bases, with 6 bases left in between. CDR3 nucleotide sequence: TGTGCCAGCTCACCACAGAGGGTGAACACTGAAGCTTTCTTT. It is translated as CASSPQRVNTEAFF.

This chain links TRBV5-1 with TRBJ1-2; 10 bases fit TRBD1. The CDR3 spans 14 residues. CDR1 is SGHRS, CDR2 YFSETQ, per germline. V lost 2 bases and J lost 3; bases outside the gene matches: 1. The chain's CDR3 is CASSLGQGDYGYTF. The CDR3, as DNA: TGCGCCAGCAGCTTAGGACAGGGGGACTATGGCTACACCTTC.

J is TRBJ1-5 and V is TRBV28; 9 positions match TRBD1. This CDR3 contains 15 residues. Germline lookup yields CDR1 MDHEN and CDR2 SYDVKM. Germline trimming cut 2 bases from V and 5 bases from J; bases unmatched to any gene: 4. As DNA, the CDR3 is TGTGCCAGCAGTTTAGGGGGACAGGGAGATCAGCCCCAGCATTTT. This encodes CASSLGGQGDQPQHF.

V is TRBV6-6 and J is TRBJ2-3, with D possibly TRBD2 on 6 matching bases. Germline V gene sequence: CDR1 MNHNY, CDR2 SVGAGI (reference sequence). Trimming removed 5 bases at V and 1 base at J, with 16 bases between. The CDR3 loop spans 16 amino acids. CDR3 region: CASSPREDGGTDTQYF. The CDR3 nucleotides read TGTGCCAGCAGTCCGAGGGAGGATGGTGGCACAGATACGCAGTATTTT.

The chain links TRBV28 to TRBJ2-3; D is perhaps TRBD2 (6 bases). The germline gives CDR1 MDHEN, CDR2 SYDVKM. The V and J ends lost 8 bases and 2 bases respectively, with 11 bases between them. This CDR3 region has 13 residues. The CDR3 nucleotides are TGTGCCAGCGTGGGAGGAGCCACAGATACGCAGTATTTT. This codes for CASVGGATDTQYF.

The chain combines TRBV10-3 with TRBJ2-3; 8 bases line up with TRBD1. Trimming removed 6 bases from V and 2 bases from J; junction bases left unmatched: 4. CDR3 size: 14 residues. Germline lookup yields CDR1 ENHRY and CDR2 SYGVKD. CDR3 bases: TGTGCCATCAGCGACAGGGGTTTCACAGATACGCAGTATTTT. The encoded protein is CAISDRGFTDTQYF.

This clone was seen a single time. This chain uses TRBV6-5 with TRBJ1-1; 7 bases align to TRBD1. There are 12 residues in the CDR3. Trimming took 8 bases from V and 9 from J; bases not matched to a gene: 9. Germline V CDR1 and CDR2: MNHEY, SVGAGI. The DNA for the CDR3 is TGTGCCAGCGAGGGTACGGGACAGAAAGCTTTCTTT. It translates to CASEGTGQKAFF.

This clone has only a few counts. The rearrangement uses TRBV2 and TRBJ2-7, with TRBD1 as a possible D gene (5 bases). V was cut by 6 bases and J by 0 bases, with 12 bases left in between. The CDR3 loop spans 14 amino acids. Germline values: CDR1 SNHLY, CDR2 FYNNEI. CDR3 amino acids: CASSLDSNSYEQYF. In DNA form, the CDR3 reads TGTGCCAGCAGCCTCGACAGCAACTCCTACGAGCAGTACTTC.

This chain joins TRBV7-2 and TRBJ1-6; D gene ambiguous. Deletions cut 1 base from V and 8 bases from J, with 6 bases between. The CDR3 length is 13 residues. CDR1 and CDR2 from the germline V gene are SGHTA and FQGNSA. CDR3 amino acids: CASSLVVDSPLHF. In DNA form, the CDR3 reads TGTGCCAGCAGCTTAGTGGTGGATTCACCCCTCCACTTT. Using reference TRBV7-2 and TRBJ1-6 for the parts outside the CDR3, the full variable domain is GAGVSQSPSNKVTEKGKDVELRCDPISGHTALYWYRQSLGQGLEFLIYFQGNSAPDKSGLPSDRFSAERTGGSVSTLTIQRTQQEDSAVYLCASSLVVDSPLHFGNGTRLTVT.

The gene calls are TRBV9 and TRBJ2-1, with TRBD2 matching over 8 bases. Trimming at V came to 0 bases and at J to 7 bases, leaving 3 bases not matched to a gene. This CDR3 is 14 amino acids long. Germline values: CDR1 SGDLS, CDR2 YYNGEE. Here the CDR3 reads CASSVVSGENEQFF. CDR3 bases: TGTGCCAGCAGCGTAGTTAGCGGGGAAAATGAGCAGTTCTTC.

The gene calls are TRBV28 and TRBJ1-1; no clear D. The V end was cut by 6 bases, the J end by 5 bases, with 10 bases between. The CDR3 spans 12 residues. Looked up from germline, CDR1 is MDHEN and CDR2 is SYDVKM. CDR3 bases: TGTGCCAGCAGCTACACCCTAACTGAAGCTTTCTTT. As protein: CASSYTLTEAFF.

In nucleotides, the CDR3 is TGCGCCAGCAGCCCCCTCTTCAATGAGCAGTTCTTC. This gives the protein CASSPLFNEQFF. The J gene is TRBJ2-1, the V gene TRBV5-1; unclear D gene. The length of the CDR3 is 12 residues. Trimming stripped 4 bases from V and 6 bases from J, with 8 bases between. Germline-derived CDR1 and CDR2 are SGHRS and YFSETQ.

This chain links TRBV5-4 with TRBJ2-7; 9 positions match TRBD1. Trimming at V came to 0 bases and at J to 1 base, leaving 2 bases not matched to a gene. In germline, CDR1 is SGHNT, CDR2 YYREEE (reference sequence). CDR3 length equals 15 residues. CDR3 protein: CASSLAGQGSYEQYF. The DNA for the CDR3 is TGTGCCAGCAGCTTGGCCGGACAGGGGTCCTACGAGCAGTACTTC. Looking up the rest from reference TRBV5-4 and TRBJ2-7 gives the full variable domain: ETGVTQSPTHLIKTRGQQVTLRCSSQSGHNTVSWYQQALGQGPQFIFQYYREEENGRGNFPPRFSGLQFPNYSSELNVNALELDDSALYLCASSLAGQGSYEQYFGPGTRLTVT.

The rearrangement joins TRBV4-1 to TRBJ1-6, with 9 bases lining up with TRBD1. From germline, CDR1 is MGHRA and CDR2 YSYEKL. The CDR3 is 15 amino acids. J was trimmed by 11 bases and V by 4 bases; bases with no gene match: 9. The CDR3 DNA reads as TGCGCCAGCAGCCCCTACCCGGGACAGGGTACACCCCTCCACTTT. It yields the protein CASSPYPGQGTPLHF.

V and J are TRBV6-1 and TRBJ2-6; D unresolved. The CDR3 spans 14 residues. CDR1 and CDR2 (germline): MNHNS, SASEGT. The V end was cut by 5 bases, the J end by 0 bases, with 5 bases between. The CDR3 bases are TGTGCCAGCAGTTCAAGCTCTGGGGCCAACGTCCTGACTTTC. Protein product: CASSSSSGANVLTF.

The V gene is TRBV2, the J gene TRBJ2-2; 8 positions match TRBD1. Germline CDR1 SNHLY, CDR2 FYNNEI. Trimming removed 7 bases from V and 4 bases from J; junction bases left unmatched: 5. CDR3 length: 14 residues. The CDR3 DNA is TGTGCCAGCAATCTACAGGGGGGCACCGGGGAGCTGTTTTTT. The encoded protein is CASNLQGGTGELFF.

This clone has only a few counts. V is TRBV5-1 and J is TRBJ2-7; 7 nucleotides match TRBD2. Germline V CDR1 and CDR2: SGHRS, YFSETQ. J lost 3 bases, V lost 6 bases, and 9 bases had no gene match. The CDR3 sequence is 14 residues long. The DNA for the CDR3 is TGCGCCAGCAACCCCGGGGGAGGGATCTACGAGCAGTACTTC. It yields the protein CASNPGGGIYEQYF.

This chain links TRBV5-1 with TRBJ2-6; possible D gene TRBD1, 5 bases. Germline loops: CDR1 SGHRS, CDR2 YFSETQ. V was pared by 3 bases and J by 1 base, with 8 bases between. The CDR3 is 15 amino acids. CDR3 loop: CASSSRASGANVLTF. In DNA, the CDR3 is TGCGCCAGCAGCTCCAGGGCTTCTGGGGCCAACGTCCTGACTTTC.

The chain combines TRBV5-1 with TRBJ2-3; D remains ambiguous. The CDR3 contains 11 residues. The V gene's germline CDR1 is SGHRS and CDR2 YFSETQ. The V and J ends lost 4 bases and 2 bases respectively, with 2 bases between them. CDR3 DNA: TGCGCCAGCAGCCTCACAGATACGCAGTATTTT. Protein sequence: CASSLTDTQYF.

This clone was found a few times. The chain is built from TRBV5-1 and TRBJ2-3; maybe TRBD2 (6 bases). The CDR3 has 16 amino acids. V was cut by 3 bases and J by 3 bases, with 17 bases left in between. CDR1 is SGHRS, CDR2 YFSETQ, per germline. CDR3 amino acids: CASSSSSGHRTDTQYF. The DNA for the CDR3 is TGCGCCAGCAGCTCCTCCAGCGGGCATAGGACAGATACGCAGTATTTT. Using reference TRBV5-1 and TRBJ2-3 for the parts outside the CDR3, the full variable domain is KAGVTQTPRYLIKTRGQQVTLSCSPISGHRSVSWYQQTPGQGLQFLFEYFSETQRNKGNFPGRFSGRQFSNSRSEMNVSTLELGDSALYLCASSSSSGHRTDTQYFGPGTRLTVL.

The chain employs TRBV5-8 and TRBJ1-5, with D possibly matching TRBD1 (5 bases). With 2 bases removed from V and 9 bases from J, the gap between germline ends came to 21 bases. The CDR3 extends over 16 amino acids. Germline V gene data show CDR1 as SGHTS and CDR2 as YDEGEE. The CDR3 is CASSFGTGTLLLPQHF. The DNA of the CDR3 is TGTGCCAGCAGCTTTGGGACCGGGACCCTACTTTTGCCCCAGCATTTT.